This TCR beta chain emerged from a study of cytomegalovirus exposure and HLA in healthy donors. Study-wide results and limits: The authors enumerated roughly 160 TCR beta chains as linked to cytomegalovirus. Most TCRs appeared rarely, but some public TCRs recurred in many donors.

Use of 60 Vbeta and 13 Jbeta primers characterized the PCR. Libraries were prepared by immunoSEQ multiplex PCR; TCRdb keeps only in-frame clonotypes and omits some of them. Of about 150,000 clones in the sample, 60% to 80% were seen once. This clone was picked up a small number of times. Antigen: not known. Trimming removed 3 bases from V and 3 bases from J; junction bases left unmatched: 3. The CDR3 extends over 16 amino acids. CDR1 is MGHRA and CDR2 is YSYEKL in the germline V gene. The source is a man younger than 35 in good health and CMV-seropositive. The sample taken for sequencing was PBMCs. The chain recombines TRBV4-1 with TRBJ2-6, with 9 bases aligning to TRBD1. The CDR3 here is CASSQGTGLGANVLTF. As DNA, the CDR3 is TGCGCCAGCAGCCAGGGGACAGGGCTTGGGGCCAACGTCCTGACTTTC.